One sample yielded the 30 T cell receptor beta chains listed below, sequenced in a study of T cells after yellow fever vaccination. TCRdb reprocessed the 5' RACE reads with MiXCR, giving one entry per CDR3 protein. The sample shows about 300,000 distinct CDR3 sequences, 8.7% of them seen only once. The sequencing used CD4+ T cells sorted from PBMCs, collected 5 days after the yellow fever booster vaccination. The receptors here all came from a man younger than 35 who received the YFV17D yellow fever vaccine.

The CDR3 loop is CASSITRGQTYSGANVLTF. CDR3 bases: TGCGCCAGCAGCATCACTCGGGGTCAGACCTACTCTGGGGCCAACGTCCTGACTTTC. The chain carries TRBV5-1 and TRBJ2-6; D is perhaps TRBD2 (5 bases). The CDR3 covers 19 residues. Germline values: CDR1 SGHRS, CDR2 YFSETQ. Trimming removed 4 bases from V and 0 bases from J, with 20 bases in between.

This clonotype was seen ten or more times. This chain joins TRBV4-3 and TRBJ2-5, with 8 bases that match TRBD2. Trimming at V came to 0 bases and at J to 2 bases, leaving 5 bases not matched to a gene. Germline V gene sequence: CDR1 LGHNA, CDR2 YSLEER. CDR3 length: 16 residues. The DNA for the CDR3 is TGCGCCAGCAGCCAAGATTGGGGCGGGGGGCAAGAGACCCAGTACTTC. This gives the protein CASSQDWGGGQETQYF.

This clonotype was seen a handful of times. The chain uses TRBV7-2 and TRBJ1-3; 7 bases match TRBD1. V trimming: 5 bases; J trimming: 0 bases; junction bases outside the gene matches: 10. CDR1 and CDR2 (germline): SGHTA, FQGNSA. This CDR3 has 17 residues. CDR3 bases: TGTGCCAGCAGCCGTTCCACAGGGGTCCTCTCTGGAAACACCATATATTTT. It codes for CASSRSTGVLSGNTIYF.

The rearrangement links TRBV2 to TRBJ2-2, with D perhaps matching TRBD1 or TRBD2 (5 bases each). V gave up 7 bases and J gave up 7 bases, with 10 bases separating them. This CDR3 comprises 12 residues. Germline V gene sequence: CDR1 SNHLY, CDR2 FYNNEI. CDR3: CASKGEIGELFF. The CDR3 DNA sequence: TGTGCCAGCAAAGGGGAGATCGGGGAGCTGTTTTTT.

This clonotype was counted a few times. The V and J genes are TRBV5-1 and TRBJ2-5, with 8 bases that match TRBD1. V shed 2 bases and J 4 bases; nucleotides not matched to a gene: 7. Germline lookup yields CDR1 SGHRS and CDR2 YFSETQ. This CDR3 is built from 15 residues. CDR3 region: CASSFGGQGRETQYF. The CDR3 coding sequence is TGCGCCAGCAGCTTCGGCGGACAGGGAAGAGAGACCCAGTACTTC.

The chain recombines TRBV9 with TRBJ2-1, with TRBD2 as a possible D gene (6 bases). V lost 0 bases, J lost 2 bases, and 9 bases lay in between. Germline CDR1 and CDR2: SGDLS and YYNGEE. This CDR3 region has 15 residues. DNA for the CDR3: TGTGCCAGCAGCGTAGGTTCTAGCGCCTACAATGAGCAGTTCTTC. Translating it yields CASSVGSSAYNEQFF.

Only one count was recorded for this clonotype. CDR3 loop: CASSNHGGDGYNEQFF. In DNA form, the CDR3 reads TGTGCCAGCAGCAACCACGGGGGAGATGGGTACAATGAGCAGTTCTTC. The chain is built from TRBV21-1 and TRBJ2-1; the table's TRBD1 call for D was not verified on the DNA. TRBV21-1 counts as a pseudogene. The CDR3 is 16 amino acids.

This clonotype was seen many times. J is TRBJ1-5 and V is TRBV7-2; no clear D. V lost 2 bases and J lost 2, with 4 bases in between. CDR3 length: 13 residues. Germline-derived CDR1 and CDR2 are SGHTA and FQGNSA. CDR3 nucleotides: TGTGCCAGCAGCTTAAGGGGCAATCAGCCCCAGCATTTT. Translating it yields CASSLRGNQPQHF.

This clonotype showed up just a few times. V is TRBV6-2 or TRBV6-3 and J is TRBJ2-5; 7 bases are shared with TRBD2. The germline V gene encodes CDR1 MNHEY and CDR2 SVGEGT. This CDR3 contains 16 residues. The junction had 6 bases not matched to a gene; V was cut back by 2 bases and J by 0 bases. In DNA, the CDR3 is TGTGCCAGCAGTTACCTTATCGGGGGGTACCAAGAGACCCAGTACTTC. This translates into CASSYLIGGYQETQYF.

This clonotype was seen repeatedly, ten times or more. V and J are TRBV21-1 and TRBJ2-2; the table's TRBD1 call for D was not verified on the DNA. TRBV21-1 is a listed pseudogene. This CDR3 is 15 amino acids long. Here the CDR3 reads CAKGQGERRTGELFF. CDR3 DNA: TGTGCCAAGGGACAGGGGGAGCGCCGAACCGGGGAGCTGTTTTTT.

This clonotype turned up a few times. This chain uses TRBV24-1 with TRBJ1-5; D not resolved. The CDR3 loop spans 16 amino acids. Trimming shortened V by 1 base and J by 0 bases, and 9 bases separated the two germline ends. Germline V gene data show CDR1 as KGHDR and CDR2 as SFDVKD. CDR3 sequence: CATSDFRRDSNQPQHF. DNA of the CDR3: TGTGCCACCAGTGATTTTAGAAGGGATAGCAATCAGCCCCAGCATTTT.

This clonotype was detected a few times. The chain joins TRBV29-1 to TRBJ1-1, with TRBD1 identical over 8 bases. Germline lookup yields CDR1 SQVTM and CDR2 ANQGSEA. The CDR3 consists of 14 residues. The V segment lost 6 bases and the J segment 0 bases; nucleotides outside the gene matches: 6. CDR3 DNA sequence: TGCAGCGTCGACAGGGGCCGAATGAACACTGAAGCTTTCTTT. It is translated as CSVDRGRMNTEAFF. Complete variable domain (other parts from reference TRBV29-1 and TRBJ1-1): SAVISQKPSRDICQRGTSLTIQCQVDSQVTMMFWYRQQPGQSLTLIATANQGSEATYESGFVIDKFPISRPNLTFSTLTVSNMSPEDSSIYLCSVDRGRMNTEAFFGQGTRLTVV.

The chain carries TRBV20-1 and TRBJ1-1; TRBD1 might be the D (5 bases). V was trimmed by 3 bases and J by 0 bases, leaving 8 bases between them. The CDR3 has 13 residues. CDR1 and CDR2 from the germline V gene are DFQATT and SNEGSKA (reference sequence). The CDR3 sequence: CSARTDLNTEAFF. CDR3 nucleotides: TGCAGTGCTAGGACAGACTTGAACACTGAAGCTTTCTTT.

This chain links TRBV20-1 with TRBJ2-2, with D uncertain. V shed 3 bases and J shed 4 bases, with 12 bases lying between them. Per the germline V gene, CDR1 is DFQATT and CDR2 is SNEGSKA (reference sequence). The CDR3 has 14 amino acids. This chain's CDR3 is CSASSRTGTGELFF. DNA for the CDR3: TGCAGTGCTAGTTCCCGGACGGGCACCGGGGAGCTGTTTTTT.

Many counts were recorded for this clonotype. V is TRBV7-7 and J is TRBJ2-3, with TRBD2 matching 12 bases. This CDR3 has 16 amino acids. Per germline, CDR1 SSHAT and CDR2 FNYEAQ (reference sequence). V shed 1 base, J shed 3 bases, and the junction held 2 bases outside the gene matches. CDR3 amino acids: CASSLGLAGDTDTQYF. The CDR3 coding sequence is TGTGCCAGCAGCTTAGGACTAGCGGGGGATACAGATACGCAGTATTTT.

This clonotype was detected once. The V gene is TRBV5-1, the J gene TRBJ1-4; D perhaps matches TRBD1 (6 bases). CDR1 and CDR2 from the germline V gene are SGHRS and YFSETQ. V lost 4 bases to trimming and J lost 4 bases, with 11 bases between them. The CDR3 covers 14 residues. The CDR3 loop reads CASSRGLGNEKLFF. CDR3 coding DNA: TGCGCCAGCAGCCGGGGGCTGGGTAATGAAAAACTGTTTTTT.

The chain employs TRBV4-1 and TRBJ2-1; 13 bases map to TRBD2. The CDR3 spans 15 residues. The germline gives CDR1 MGHRA, CDR2 YSYEKL. The V gene end was trimmed by 5 bases and the J gene end by 13 bases; junction bases not matched to a gene: 11. The chain's CDR3 is CASSEGLAGARGQFF. The CDR3 DNA reads TGCGCCAGCAGCGAAGGACTAGCGGGGGCCCGAGGTCAGTTCTTC.

This clonotype was detected ten times or more. The V and J genes are TRBV20-1 and TRBJ1-5; possible D gene TRBD1, 6 bases. Trimming removed 1 base at V and 5 bases at J, with 12 bases between. Germline V gene lookup returns CDR1 DFQATT and CDR2 SNEGSKA (reference sequence). The CDR3 spans 14 residues. The CDR3: CSARGVGGYQPQHF. The CDR3 DNA reads TGCAGTGCTAGAGGGGTAGGGGGGTATCAGCCCCAGCATTTT.

This clonotype was recorded a few times. The genes are TRBV19 and TRBJ1-1; perhaps TRBD1 as D (5 bases). V lost 1 base and J lost 5, with 8 bases in between. The CDR3 loop spans 13 amino acids. Germline V lookup: CDR1 LNHDA, CDR2 SQIVND (reference sequence). The CDR3 nucleotides are TGTGCCAGTAGTATAGTAAGGGGAACTGAAGCTTTCTTT. Protein product: CASSIVRGTEAFF.

The V and J genes are TRBV6-5 and TRBJ2-3, with D possibly being TRBD1 (5 bases). CDR3 length: 15 residues. V lost 6 bases to trimming and J lost 7 bases, with 20 bases between them. From germline, CDR1 is MNHEY and CDR2 SVGAGI. The CDR3 nucleotides read TGTGCCAGCAGCGCTGATCCCCAGGGTCGGAATACGCAGTATTTT. Translating it yields CASSADPQGRNTQYF.

The chain employs TRBV6-2 or TRBV6-3 and TRBJ2-2; tentatively, D is TRBD1 or TRBD2 (6 bases each). Deletions cut 2 bases from V and 0 bases from J, with 13 bases between. The CDR3 is 17 residues long. CDR1 MNHEY and CDR2 SVGEGT come from the germline V gene. CDR3 region: CASSYQLGGSNTGELFF. The DNA for the CDR3 is TGTGCCAGCAGTTACCAGTTAGGGGGGTCGAACACCGGGGAGCTGTTTTTT.

This clonotype was found a few times. The rearrangement joins TRBV6-6 to TRBJ1-4; D perhaps matches TRBD1 (6 bases). CDR1 MNHNY and CDR2 SVGAGI come from the germline V gene (reference sequence). This CDR3 comprises 14 residues. Trimming removed 4 bases at V and 8 bases at J, with 14 bases between. The DNA for the CDR3 is TGTGCCAGCAGTTCCGGGGGCCAGGGGGAAAAACTGTTTTTT. Translated: CASSSGGQGEKLFF.

This clonotype was counted between two and nine times. One end of the junction varies from germline; a read error may be responsible. The rearrangement links TRBV7-2 to TRBJ1-1; no reliable D call. This CDR3 region has 14 residues. From germline, CDR1 is SGHTA and CDR2 FQGNSA. CDR3 amino acids: CASSSNRANPEAFF. The DNA for the CDR3 is TGTGCCAGCAGTTCAAACCGGGCGAACCCTGAAGCTTTCTTT.

This clonotype has only a few counts. The CDR3 loop reads CASSFAGLANYGYTF. The CDR3 coding sequence is TGTGCCAGCAGTTTTGCAGGGTTAGCTAACTATGGCTACACCTTC. This chain uses TRBV27 with TRBJ1-2, with D perhaps TRBD1 (5 bases). V lost 3 bases to trimming and J lost 0 bases, with 11 bases between them. The CDR3 loop spans 15 amino acids. Germline CDR1 and CDR2: MNHEY and SMNVEV (reference sequence).

The genes are TRBV4-2 and TRBJ2-6; no clear D gene. Trimming cost V 1 base and J 2 bases, with 12 bases left between them. Per germline, CDR1 LGHNA and CDR2 YNFKEQ. CDR3 length: 17 residues. The CDR3 nucleotides are TGTGCCAGCAGCCAAGTCCGATCTACCCCTGGGGCCAACGTCCTGACTTTC. This encodes CASSQVRSTPGANVLTF.

This clonotype came up a few times. The V gene is TRBV7-2, the J gene TRBJ2-6; D might be TRBD1 (5 bases). Trimming left V 5 bases short and J 0 bases short, with 17 bases between. The CDR3 length is 18 residues. The germline V gene has CDR1 SGHTA and CDR2 FQGNSA. CDR3 nucleotide sequence: TGTGCCAGCAGCCCCCGACAGAATTTCTACTCTGGGGCCAACGTCCTGACTTTC. Residues: CASSPRQNFYSGANVLTF.

This clonotype has more than one count but fewer than ten. The V and J genes are TRBV9 and TRBJ1-4; 12 bases agree with TRBD1. After removal of 0 bases from V and 7 bases from J, the junction contained 4 bases not matched to a gene. This CDR3 is built from 16 residues. Germline V CDR1 and CDR2: SGDLS, YYNGEE. CDR3 protein: CASSVGDRGHAEKLFF. CDR3 in DNA: TGTGCCAGCAGCGTAGGGGACAGGGGGCACGCTGAAAAACTGTTTTTT.

This clonotype showed up many times. The chain recombines TRBV5-1 with TRBJ2-3, with D perhaps matching TRBD1 or TRBD2 (5 bases each). This CDR3 has 11 residues. Germline V CDR1 and CDR2: SGHRS, YFSETQ. V lost 4 bases and J lost 11, with 11 bases in between. CDR3 sequence (DNA): TGCGCCAGCAGCGAGGGGTTTTTGCAGTATTTT. Translation gives CASSEGFLQYF.

In this sample, this clonotype turned up a few times. The rearrangement links TRBV7-2 to TRBJ2-3, with 8 nucleotides matching TRBD1. The germline CDR1 and CDR2 sequences are SGHTA and FQGNSA. The CDR3 runs 13 residues. With 3 bases clipped from V and 4 bases from J, the junction kept 0 bases outside the gene matches. CDR3: CASSFRGPDTQYF. Here the CDR3 DNA reads TGTGCCAGCAGCTTCAGGGGGCCAGATACGCAGTATTTT.

This clonotype came up many times. The chain links TRBV5-1 to TRBJ2-3; TRBD2 matches 8 bases. The CDR3 loop spans 16 amino acids. V lost 0 bases, J lost 6 bases, and 9 bases stayed unmatched. Germline assignment: CDR1 SGHRS and CDR2 YFSETQ. The CDR3 is CASSLGVSGEADTQYF. CDR3 bases: TGCGCCAGCAGCTTGGGAGTTAGCGGGGAGGCCGATACGCAGTATTTT.